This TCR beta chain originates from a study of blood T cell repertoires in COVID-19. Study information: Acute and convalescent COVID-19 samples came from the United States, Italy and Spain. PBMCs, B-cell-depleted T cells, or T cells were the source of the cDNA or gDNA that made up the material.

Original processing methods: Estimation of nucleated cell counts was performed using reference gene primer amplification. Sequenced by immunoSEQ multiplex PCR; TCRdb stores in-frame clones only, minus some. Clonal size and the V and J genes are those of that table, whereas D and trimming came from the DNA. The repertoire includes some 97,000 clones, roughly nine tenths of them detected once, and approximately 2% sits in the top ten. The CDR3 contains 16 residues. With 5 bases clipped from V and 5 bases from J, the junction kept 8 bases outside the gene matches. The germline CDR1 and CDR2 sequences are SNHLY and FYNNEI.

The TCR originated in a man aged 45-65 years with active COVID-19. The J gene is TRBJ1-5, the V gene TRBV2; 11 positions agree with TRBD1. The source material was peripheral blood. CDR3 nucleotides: TGTGCCAGCAGTAAATTATGGGACAGGGGGGATCAGCCCCAGCATTTT. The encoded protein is CASSKLWDRGDQPQHF.